A single sample is the source of the 18 T cell receptor beta chains below, sequenced in a study of graft-versus-host responses after intestinal transplantation (dated by TCRdb to about 2021). The label giving this sample's time point can be read as: cells obtained before transplantation from donor or recipient. The method was the immunoSEQ multiplex PCR assay. The source is immuneACCESS, and TCRdb retained only in-frame sequences with V and J called. Part of the clones is not carried over; for the studies checked, unresolved V genes explain less than half of this, and the remainder is unexplained. This sample comprises around 100,000 clones, around 94% of them detected only once. Of the sample, roughly 0.24% is held by the ten largest clones. Their antigens remain unidentified. The material sequenced was unstimulated CD4+ T cells sorted from spleen or lymph node cells, taken before transplant. Receptor source: a human donor who was the organ donor for an intestinal transplant.

The chain is built from TRBV28 and TRBJ2-1; 8 nucleotides align to TRBD1. The CDR3 spans 16 residues. V lost 1 base to trimming and J lost 9 bases; unmatched junction nucleotides: 11. Germline V lookup: CDR1 MDHEN, CDR2 SYDVKM. Written as DNA, the CDR3 is TGTGCCAGCAGTTTATCGGCCAGGGGGCGCCCGGGTGAGCAGTTCTTC. Its protein is CASSLSARGRPGEQFF.

The chain employs TRBV29-1 and TRBJ2-3; D is ambiguous. The CDR3 has 10 amino acids. In germline, CDR1 is SQVTM, CDR2 ANQGSEA. V lost 5 bases and J lost 2, with 2 bases in between. CDR3 coding DNA: TGCAGCGTTTACACAGATACGCAGTATTTT. Its translation is CSVYTDTQYF.

The gene calls are TRBV18 and TRBJ1-4; 7 bases are shared with TRBD1. V lost 2 bases, J lost 3 bases, and 6 bases stayed unmatched. There are 16 residues in the CDR3. From germline, CDR1 is KGHSH and CDR2 LQKENI. This CDR3 is CASSPAGQAANEKLFF. As DNA, the CDR3 is TGTGCCAGCTCACCAGCCGGACAGGCAGCTAATGAAAAACTGTTTTTT.

This chain joins TRBV18 and TRBJ2-1, with TRBD2 identical over 9 bases. This CDR3 has 15 amino acids. Germline values: CDR1 KGHSH, CDR2 LQKENI. With 2 bases clipped from V and 5 bases from J, the junction kept 4 bases outside the gene matches. CDR3 bases: TGTGCCAGCTCACCATGGCTAGCGGGAAACAATGAGCAGTTCTTC. Translating gives CASSPWLAGNNEQFF.

This clone was found once. J is TRBJ2-7 and V is TRBV7-2; 7 bases line up with TRBD2. Germline CDR1 reads SGHTA; CDR2 reads FQGNSA. The CDR3 has 14 amino acids. V lost 3 bases and J lost 2; bases outside the gene matches: 4. The DNA for the CDR3 is TGTGCCAGCAGCTTGGGCGGGAGTGCCTACGAGCAGTACTTC. It codes for CASSLGGSAYEQYF. Variable domain in full (rest from reference TRBV7-2 and TRBJ2-7): GAGVSQSPSNKVTEKGKDVELRCDPISGHTALYWYRQSLGQGLEFLIYFQGNSAPDKSGLPSDRFSAERTGGSVSTLTIQRTQQEDSAVYLCASSLGGSAYEQYFGPGTRLTVT.

The genes are TRBV28 and TRBJ1-1; possibly TRBD1 for D (6 bases). CDR3 length: 14 residues. Per germline, CDR1 MDHEN and CDR2 SYDVKM. V lost 7 bases and J 2 bases, leaving 14 bases between the germline ends. CDR3 sequence: CASTPPTGNTEAFF. CDR3 bases: TGTGCCAGCACCCCGCCGACAGGCAACACTGAAGCTTTCTTT.

The chain uses TRBV7-9 and TRBJ2-7; 8 nucleotides align to TRBD1. Germline-derived CDR1 and CDR2 are SEHNR and FQNEAQ (reference sequence). The V segment lost 5 bases and the J segment 1 base; nucleotides outside the gene matches: 13. The CDR3 is 17 amino acids. This chain's CDR3 is CASSLRRTGTLSYEQYF. In DNA, the CDR3 is TGTGCCAGCAGCCTAAGACGGACAGGGACCCTTTCCTACGAGCAGTACTTC.

This clone turned up a few times. This chain joins TRBV6-1 and TRBJ2-7, with 8 bases that match TRBD2. The CDR3 is made up of 16 amino acids. In germline, CDR1 is MNHNS, CDR2 SASEGT. After removal of 0 bases from V and 2 bases from J, the junction contained 6 bases not matched to a gene. In DNA, the CDR3 is TGTGCCAGCAGTGAAGCGCATCTAGCGGGTGCCTACGAGCAGTACTTC. As protein: CASSEAHLAGAYEQYF.

This clone showed up just a few times. This chain links TRBV6-5 with TRBJ1-1, with D maybe TRBD1 (6 bases). Germline values: CDR1 MNHEY, CDR2 SVGAGI. Trimming stripped 0 bases from V and 4 bases from J, with 12 bases between. The CDR3 is 15 amino acids. This chain's CDR3 is CASSYSPGASTEAFF. CDR3 DNA sequence: TGTGCCAGCAGTTACTCGCCAGGGGCTAGCACTGAAGCTTTCTTT.

The rearrangement links TRBV6-6 to TRBJ1-5, with a possible D match to TRBD1 (6 bases). V was trimmed by 0 bases and J by 3 bases, leaving 12 bases between them. The germline CDR1 and CDR2 sequences are MNHNY and SVGAGI (reference sequence). The CDR3 has 16 amino acids. The CDR3, as DNA: TGTGCCAGCAGTTACTCGATGGGGGGCTCCAATCAGCCCCAGCATTTT. Translation: CASSYSMGGSNQPQHF.

The genes are TRBV11-2 and TRBJ2-5, with a tentative D call TRBD1 (6 bases). The V gene's germline CDR1 is SGHAT and CDR2 FQNNGV. The V gene lost 5 bases and the J gene lost 1 base, with 11 bases spanning the gap. The CDR3 extends over 14 amino acids. The CDR3 nucleotides are TGTGCCAGCAGCATAAGGACAGTCCAAGAGACCCAGTACTTC. This gives the protein CASSIRTVQETQYF.

Here the CDR3 reads CASSLAAQGAYGYTF. CDR3 DNA: TGTGCCAGCAGCTTGGCGGCCCAGGGGGCCTATGGCTACACCTTC. This chain uses TRBV5-6 with TRBJ1-2; 8 bases are a match to TRBD1. The V segment lost 0 bases and the J segment 4 bases; nucleotides outside the gene matches: 5. CDR3 length: 15 amino acids. Germline-derived CDR1 and CDR2 are SGHDT and YYEEEE.

V usage is TRBV11-2 and J usage is TRBJ2-7, with 7 bases aligning to TRBD2. V was pared by 6 bases and J by 2 bases, with 4 bases of the junction left unmatched. CDR1 is SGHAT and CDR2 is FQNNGV in the germline V gene. The CDR3 contains 13 residues. The chain's CDR3 is CASSSAGPYEQYF. The CDR3 DNA reads as TGTGCCAGCAGTTCAGCGGGACCCTACGAGCAGTACTTC.

The chain uses TRBV7-9 and TRBJ1-1; D gene uncertain. CDR3 length: 13 residues. CDR1 is SEHNR and CDR2 is FQNEAQ in the germline V gene (reference sequence). The V end lost 0 bases, the J end lost 1 base, and 3 bases lay between the germline ends. Here the CDR3 DNA reads TGTGCCAGCAGCTTAGCTGCGAACACTGAAGCTTTCTTT. Its translation is CASSLAANTEAFF.

The chain has TRBV6-5 and TRBJ2-6, with D hard to call. Between the trimmed V and J ends, which lost 2 bases and 4 bases, there was a span of 3 bases. The CDR3 covers 13 residues. Germline CDR1 and CDR2: MNHEY and SVGAGI. The CDR3 DNA reads TGTGCCAGCAGTTACGGCGGGGCCAACGTCCTGACTTTC. Amino acid sequence: CASSYGGANVLTF.

This chain uses TRBV9 with TRBJ2-3, with D possibly TRBD2 on 5 matching bases. Trimming removed 1 base at V and 2 bases at J, with 11 bases between. The germline gives CDR1 SGDLS, CDR2 YYNGEE. The CDR3 length is 15 residues. CDR3 loop: CASSVLDSYTDTQYF. The CDR3 region has the DNA TGTGCCAGCAGCGTATTGGACTCTTACACAGATACGCAGTATTTT. The variable domain in full, with the rest retrieved from reference TRBV9 and TRBJ2-3, is DSGVTQTPKHLITATGQRVTLRCSPRSGDLSVYWYQQSLDQGLQFLIQYYNGEERAKGNILERFSAQQFPDLHSELNLSSLELGDSALYFCASSVLDSYTDTQYFGPGTRLTVL.

The V and J genes are TRBV30 and TRBJ1-2, with D possibly being TRBD1 (6 bases). V lost 5 bases and J lost 7, with 14 bases in between. Germline CDR1 is GTSNPN and CDR2 is SVGIG (reference sequence). The CDR3 runs to 12 residues. The CDR3 DNA follows: TGTGCCTGGTACCGGACAGCGTTTGGCTACACCTTC. This gives the protein CAWYRTAFGYTF.

As DNA, the CDR3 is TGTGCCAGCTTAGCGGGGGCTGGCTACACCTTC. Translating gives CASLAGAGYTF. The rearrangement uses TRBV28 and TRBJ1-2; maybe TRBD1 (6 bases). The V end lost 8 bases, the J end lost 7 bases, and 11 bases lay between the germline ends. The CDR3 has 11 amino acids. Germline CDR1 and CDR2: MDHEN and SYDVKM.